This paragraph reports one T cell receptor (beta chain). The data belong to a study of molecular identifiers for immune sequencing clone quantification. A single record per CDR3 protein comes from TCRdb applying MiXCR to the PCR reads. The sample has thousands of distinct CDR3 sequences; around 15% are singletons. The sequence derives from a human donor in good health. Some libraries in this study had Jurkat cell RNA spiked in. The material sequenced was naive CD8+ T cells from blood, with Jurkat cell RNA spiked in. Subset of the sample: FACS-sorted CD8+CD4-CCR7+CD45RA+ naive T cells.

CDR3 bases: TGTGCCAGCAGTTACTCGATAGCAGAGAAGTATAGCAATCAGCCCCAGCATTTT. Translated: CASSYSIAEKYSNQPQHF. The gene calls are TRBV6-2 or TRBV6-3 and TRBJ1-5, with no clear D. The CDR3 is made up of 18 amino acids. The germline CDR1 and CDR2 sequences are MNHEY and SVGEGT. V lost 0 bases to trimming and J lost 0 bases, with 15 bases between them.